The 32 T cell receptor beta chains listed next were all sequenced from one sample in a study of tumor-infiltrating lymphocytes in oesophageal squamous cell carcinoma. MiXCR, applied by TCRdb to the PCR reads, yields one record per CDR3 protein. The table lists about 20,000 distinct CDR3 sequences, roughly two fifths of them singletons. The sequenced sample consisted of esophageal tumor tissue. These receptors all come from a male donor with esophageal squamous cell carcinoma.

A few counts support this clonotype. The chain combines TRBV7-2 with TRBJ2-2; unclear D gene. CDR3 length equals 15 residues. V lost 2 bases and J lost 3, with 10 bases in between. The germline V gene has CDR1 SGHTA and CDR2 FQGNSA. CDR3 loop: CASSLSYEYTGELFF. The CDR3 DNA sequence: TGTGCCAGCAGCTTATCCTATGAATACACCGGGGAGCTGTTTTTT.

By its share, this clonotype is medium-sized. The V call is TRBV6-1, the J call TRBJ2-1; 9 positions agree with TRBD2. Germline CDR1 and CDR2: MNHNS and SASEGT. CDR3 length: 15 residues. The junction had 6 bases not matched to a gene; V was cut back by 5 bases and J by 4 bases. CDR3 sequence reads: CASSSTSGWYNEQFF. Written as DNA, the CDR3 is TGTGCCAGCAGTTCTACTAGCGGGTGGTACAATGAGCAGTTCTTC.

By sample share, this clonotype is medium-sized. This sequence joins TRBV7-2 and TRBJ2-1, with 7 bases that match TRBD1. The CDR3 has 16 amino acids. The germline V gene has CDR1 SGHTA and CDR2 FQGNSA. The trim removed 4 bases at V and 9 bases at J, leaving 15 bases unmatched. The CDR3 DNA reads TGTGCCAGCAGCTCGATAGGGACAGTACAGGGAGCTGAGCAGTTCTTC. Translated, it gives CASSSIGTVQGAEQFF.

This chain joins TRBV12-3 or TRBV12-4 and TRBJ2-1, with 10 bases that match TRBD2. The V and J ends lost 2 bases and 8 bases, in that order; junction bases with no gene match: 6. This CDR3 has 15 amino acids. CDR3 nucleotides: TGTGCCAGCAGTTTACAAGCGGGAGGGCCGTATGAGCAGTTCTTC. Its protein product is CASSLQAGGPYEQFF.

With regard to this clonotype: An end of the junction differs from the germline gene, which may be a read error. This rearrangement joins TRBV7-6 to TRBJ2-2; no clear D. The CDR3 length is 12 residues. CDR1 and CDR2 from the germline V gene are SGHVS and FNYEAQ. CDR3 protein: CASSPNTGELFF. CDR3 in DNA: TGTGCTAGCAGCCCAAACACCGGGGAGCTGTTTTTT.

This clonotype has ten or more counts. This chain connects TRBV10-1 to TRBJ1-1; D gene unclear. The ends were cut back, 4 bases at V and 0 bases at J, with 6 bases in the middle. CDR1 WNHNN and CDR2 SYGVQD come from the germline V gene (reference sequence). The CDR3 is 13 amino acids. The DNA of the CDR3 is TGCGCCAGCAGTGTACAGTTGAACACTGAAGCTTTCTTT. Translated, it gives CASSVQLNTEAFF.

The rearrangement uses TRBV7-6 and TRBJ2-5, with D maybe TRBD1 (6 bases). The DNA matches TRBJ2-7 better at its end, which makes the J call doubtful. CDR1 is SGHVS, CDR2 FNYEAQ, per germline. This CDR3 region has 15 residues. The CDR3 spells CASSVPGTPSYEQYF. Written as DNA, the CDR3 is TGTGCCAGCAGCGTACCAGGGACACCCTCCTACGAGCAGTACTTC.

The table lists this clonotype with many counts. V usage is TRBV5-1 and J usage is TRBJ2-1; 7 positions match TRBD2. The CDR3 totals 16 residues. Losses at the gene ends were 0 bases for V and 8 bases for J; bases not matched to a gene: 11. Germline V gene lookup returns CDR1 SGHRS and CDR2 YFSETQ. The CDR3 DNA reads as TGCGCCAGCAGCTTGGGCCCGGCCGGGGGGAGGGATGAGCAGTTCTTC. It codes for CASSLGPAGGRDEQFF.

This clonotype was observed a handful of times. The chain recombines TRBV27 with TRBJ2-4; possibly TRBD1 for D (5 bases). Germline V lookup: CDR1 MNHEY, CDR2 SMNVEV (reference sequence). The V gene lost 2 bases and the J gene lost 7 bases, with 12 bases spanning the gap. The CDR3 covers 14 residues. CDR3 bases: TGTGCCAGCAGTTTACAGGGATCTGGGAACATTCAGTACTTC. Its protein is CASSLQGSGNIQYF.

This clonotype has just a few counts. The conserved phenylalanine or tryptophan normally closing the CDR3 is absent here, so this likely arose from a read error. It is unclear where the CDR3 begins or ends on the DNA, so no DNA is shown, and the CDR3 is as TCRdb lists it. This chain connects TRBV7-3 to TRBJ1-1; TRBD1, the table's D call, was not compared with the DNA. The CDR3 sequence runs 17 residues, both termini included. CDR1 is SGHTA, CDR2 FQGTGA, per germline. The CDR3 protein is CASSWRPPLAMSSSSGQ.

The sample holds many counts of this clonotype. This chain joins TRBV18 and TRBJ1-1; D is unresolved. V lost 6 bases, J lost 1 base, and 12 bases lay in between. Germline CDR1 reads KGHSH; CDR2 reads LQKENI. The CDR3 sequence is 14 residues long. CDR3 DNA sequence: TGTGCCAGCTCCTTAAACCAGGAGAACACTGAAGCTTTCTTT. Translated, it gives CASSLNQENTEAFF.

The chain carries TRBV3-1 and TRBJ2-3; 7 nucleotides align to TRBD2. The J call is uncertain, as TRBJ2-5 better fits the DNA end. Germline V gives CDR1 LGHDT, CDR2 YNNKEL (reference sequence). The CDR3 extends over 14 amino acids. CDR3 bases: TGTGCCAGCAGCCACCGGGGCGGGGGTGAGACCCAGTACTTC. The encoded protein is CASSHRGGGETQYF.

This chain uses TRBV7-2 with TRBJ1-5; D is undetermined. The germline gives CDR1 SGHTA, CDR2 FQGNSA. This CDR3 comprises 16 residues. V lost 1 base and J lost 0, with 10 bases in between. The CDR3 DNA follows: TGTGCCAGCAGCTTAGGTCCGGGTAATAGCAATCAGCCCCAGCATTTT. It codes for CASSLGPGNSNQPQHF.

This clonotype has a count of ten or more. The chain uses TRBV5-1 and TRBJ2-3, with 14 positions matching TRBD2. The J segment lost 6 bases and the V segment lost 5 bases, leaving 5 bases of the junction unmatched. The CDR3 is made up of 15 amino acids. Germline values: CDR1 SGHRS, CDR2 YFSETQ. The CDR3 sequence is CASRTSGRALDTQYF. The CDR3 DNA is TGCGCCAGCAGGACTAGCGGGAGGGCCCTCGATACGCAGTATTTT. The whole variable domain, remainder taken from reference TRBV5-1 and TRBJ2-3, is KAGVTQTPRYLIKTRGQQVTLSCSPISGHRSVSWYQQTPGQGLQFLFEYFSETQRNKGNFPGRFSGRQFSNSRSEMNVSTLELGDSALYLCASRTSGRALDTQYFGPGTRLTVL.

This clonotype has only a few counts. The CDR3 reads CASSPAGVGYEQYF. The CDR3 DNA follows: TGTGCCAGCTCCCCCGCTGGGGTAGGCTACGAGCAGTACTTC. This sequence joins TRBV18 and TRBJ2-1; D is ambiguous. The DNA end is more similar to TRBJ2-7, so the J call may be wrong. The CDR3 runs 14 residues. From germline, CDR1 is KGHSH and CDR2 LQKENI.

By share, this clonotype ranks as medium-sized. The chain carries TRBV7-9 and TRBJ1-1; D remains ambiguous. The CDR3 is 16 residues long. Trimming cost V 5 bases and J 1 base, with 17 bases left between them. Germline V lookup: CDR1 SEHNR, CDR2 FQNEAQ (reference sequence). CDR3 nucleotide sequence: TGTGCCAGCAGCCCCACTAATGTTAGGACGAACACTGAAGCTTTCTTT. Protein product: CASSPTNVRTNTEAFF.

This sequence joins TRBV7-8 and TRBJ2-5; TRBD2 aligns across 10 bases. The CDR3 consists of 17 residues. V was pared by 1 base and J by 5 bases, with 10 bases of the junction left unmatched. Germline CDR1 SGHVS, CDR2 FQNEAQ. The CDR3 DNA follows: TGTGCCAGCAGCTTAGTTTCTAGCGGGAGAATCGGGGAGACCCAGTACTTC. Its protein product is CASSLVSSGRIGETQYF.

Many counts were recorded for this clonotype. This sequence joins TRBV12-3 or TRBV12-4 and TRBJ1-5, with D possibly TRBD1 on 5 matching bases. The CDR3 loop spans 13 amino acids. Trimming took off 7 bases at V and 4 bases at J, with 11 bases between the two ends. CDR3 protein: CASKGNQNQPQHF. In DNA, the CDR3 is TGTGCCAGCAAGGGGAATCAGAATCAGCCCCAGCATTTT.

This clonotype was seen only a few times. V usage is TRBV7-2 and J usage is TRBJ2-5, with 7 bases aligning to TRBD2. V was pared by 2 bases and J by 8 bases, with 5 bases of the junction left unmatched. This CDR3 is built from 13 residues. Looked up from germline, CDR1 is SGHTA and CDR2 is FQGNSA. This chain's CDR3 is CASSLLPGGTQYF. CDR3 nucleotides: TGTGCCAGCAGCTTATTGCCGGGAGGAACCCAGTACTTC.

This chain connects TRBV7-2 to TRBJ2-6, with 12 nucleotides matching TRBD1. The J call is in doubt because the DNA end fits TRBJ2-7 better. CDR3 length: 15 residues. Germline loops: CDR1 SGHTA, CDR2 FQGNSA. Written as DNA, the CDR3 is TGTGCCAGCAGGCCGGGACAGGGGGCAACCTACGAGCAGTACTTC. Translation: CASRPGQGATYEQYF.

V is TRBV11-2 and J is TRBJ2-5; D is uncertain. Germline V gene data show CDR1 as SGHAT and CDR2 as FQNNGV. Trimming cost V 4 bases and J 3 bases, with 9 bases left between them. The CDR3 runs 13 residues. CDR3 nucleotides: TGTGCCAGCAGCTGGCTAAACGAAGAGACCCAGTACTTC. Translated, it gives CASSWLNEETQYF.

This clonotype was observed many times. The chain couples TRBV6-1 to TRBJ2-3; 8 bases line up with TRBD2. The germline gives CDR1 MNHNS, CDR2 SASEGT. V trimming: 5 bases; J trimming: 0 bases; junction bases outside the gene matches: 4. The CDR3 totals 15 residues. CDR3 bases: TGTGCCAGCAGTTTTGAGCGGGGGAGCACAGATACGCAGTATTTT. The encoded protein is CASSFERGSTDTQYF.

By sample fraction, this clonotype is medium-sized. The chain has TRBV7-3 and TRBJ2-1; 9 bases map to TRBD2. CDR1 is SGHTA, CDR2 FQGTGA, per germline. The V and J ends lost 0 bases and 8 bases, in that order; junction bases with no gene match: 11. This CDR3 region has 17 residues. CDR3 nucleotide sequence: TGTGCCAGCAGCTTAACCGCCCTAGGGCGGGAGGGGTATGAGCAGTTCTTC. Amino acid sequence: CASSLTALGREGYEQFF.

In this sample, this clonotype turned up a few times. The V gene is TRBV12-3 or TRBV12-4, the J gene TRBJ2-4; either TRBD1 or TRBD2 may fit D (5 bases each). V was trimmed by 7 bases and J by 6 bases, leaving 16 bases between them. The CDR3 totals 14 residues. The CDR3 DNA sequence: TGTGCCAGCAACTCTCCCCAGGGACCAAACATTCAGTACTTC. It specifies CASNSPQGPNIQYF.

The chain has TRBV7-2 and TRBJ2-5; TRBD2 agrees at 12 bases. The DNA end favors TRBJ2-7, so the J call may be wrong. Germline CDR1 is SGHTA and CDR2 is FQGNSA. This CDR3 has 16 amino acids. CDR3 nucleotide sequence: TGTGCCAGCAGCTTAGCTACTAGCGGGAGGACCCACGAGCAGTACTTC. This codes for CASSLATSGRTHEQYF.

This chain's CDR3 is CASRSGTIYEQYF. The CDR3 DNA follows: TGTGCCAGCAGGTCCGGGACTATCTACGAGCAGTACTTC. The chain has TRBV7-8 and TRBJ2-7, with 7 bases lining up with TRBD2. The J segment lost 3 bases and the V segment lost 6 bases, leaving 5 bases of the junction unmatched. The germline V gene encodes CDR1 SGHVS and CDR2 FQNEAQ. This CDR3 has 13 residues.

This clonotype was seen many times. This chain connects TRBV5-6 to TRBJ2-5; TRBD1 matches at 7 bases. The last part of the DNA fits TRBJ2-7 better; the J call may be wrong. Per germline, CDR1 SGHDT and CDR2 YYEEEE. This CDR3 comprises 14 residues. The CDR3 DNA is TGTGCCAGCAGCCCCGGGACAGCCAGACCCGAGCAGTACTTC. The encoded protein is CASSPGTARPEQYF.

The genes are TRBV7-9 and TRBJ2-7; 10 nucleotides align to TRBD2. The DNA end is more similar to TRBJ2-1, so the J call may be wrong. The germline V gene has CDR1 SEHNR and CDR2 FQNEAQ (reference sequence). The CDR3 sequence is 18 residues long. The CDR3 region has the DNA TGTGCCAGCAGCTTAGGGACTAGCGGAAGACTCTTCTACAATGAGCAGTTCTTC. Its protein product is CASSLGTSGRLFYNEQFF.

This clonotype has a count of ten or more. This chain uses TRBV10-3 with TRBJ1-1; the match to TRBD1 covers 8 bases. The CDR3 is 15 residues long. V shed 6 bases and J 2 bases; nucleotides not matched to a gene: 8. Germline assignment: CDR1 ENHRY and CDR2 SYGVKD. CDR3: CAIRRDRGRNTEAFF. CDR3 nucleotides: TGTGCCATCAGAAGAGACAGGGGCCGAAACACTGAAGCTTTCTTT.

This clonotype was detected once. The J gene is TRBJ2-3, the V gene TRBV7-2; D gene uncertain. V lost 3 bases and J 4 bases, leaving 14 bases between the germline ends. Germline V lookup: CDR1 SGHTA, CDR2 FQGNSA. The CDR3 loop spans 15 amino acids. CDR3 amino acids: CASSFSASLPDTQYF. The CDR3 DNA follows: TGTGCCAGCAGCTTTAGTGCTAGTCTCCCAGATACGCAGTATTTT. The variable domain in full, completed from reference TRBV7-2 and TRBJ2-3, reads GAGVSQSPSNKVTEKGKDVELRCDPISGHTALYWYRQSLGQGLEFLIYFQGNSAPDKSGLPSDRFSAERTGGSVSTLTIQRTQQEDSAVYLCASSFSASLPDTQYFGPGTRLTVL.

CDR3 amino acids: CASSSIVGRPETQYF. The CDR3 nucleotides read TGTGCCAGCAGCTCCATTGTGGGACGGCCAGAGACCCAGTACTTC. The chain links TRBV11-1 to TRBJ2-7, with D perhaps TRBD1 or TRBD2 (5 bases each). The J call may not be correct, given that the DNA end is closer to TRBJ2-5. Germline V CDR1 and CDR2: SGHAT, FQDESV (reference sequence). The CDR3 loop spans 15 amino acids.

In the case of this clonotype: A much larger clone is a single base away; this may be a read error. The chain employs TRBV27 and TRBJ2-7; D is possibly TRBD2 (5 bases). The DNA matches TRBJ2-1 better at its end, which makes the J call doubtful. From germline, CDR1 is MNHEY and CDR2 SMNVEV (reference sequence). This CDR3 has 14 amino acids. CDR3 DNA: TGTGCCAGCAGTTTATCACGGGAAACCTACGAGCAGTTCTTC. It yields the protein CASSLSRETYEQFF.